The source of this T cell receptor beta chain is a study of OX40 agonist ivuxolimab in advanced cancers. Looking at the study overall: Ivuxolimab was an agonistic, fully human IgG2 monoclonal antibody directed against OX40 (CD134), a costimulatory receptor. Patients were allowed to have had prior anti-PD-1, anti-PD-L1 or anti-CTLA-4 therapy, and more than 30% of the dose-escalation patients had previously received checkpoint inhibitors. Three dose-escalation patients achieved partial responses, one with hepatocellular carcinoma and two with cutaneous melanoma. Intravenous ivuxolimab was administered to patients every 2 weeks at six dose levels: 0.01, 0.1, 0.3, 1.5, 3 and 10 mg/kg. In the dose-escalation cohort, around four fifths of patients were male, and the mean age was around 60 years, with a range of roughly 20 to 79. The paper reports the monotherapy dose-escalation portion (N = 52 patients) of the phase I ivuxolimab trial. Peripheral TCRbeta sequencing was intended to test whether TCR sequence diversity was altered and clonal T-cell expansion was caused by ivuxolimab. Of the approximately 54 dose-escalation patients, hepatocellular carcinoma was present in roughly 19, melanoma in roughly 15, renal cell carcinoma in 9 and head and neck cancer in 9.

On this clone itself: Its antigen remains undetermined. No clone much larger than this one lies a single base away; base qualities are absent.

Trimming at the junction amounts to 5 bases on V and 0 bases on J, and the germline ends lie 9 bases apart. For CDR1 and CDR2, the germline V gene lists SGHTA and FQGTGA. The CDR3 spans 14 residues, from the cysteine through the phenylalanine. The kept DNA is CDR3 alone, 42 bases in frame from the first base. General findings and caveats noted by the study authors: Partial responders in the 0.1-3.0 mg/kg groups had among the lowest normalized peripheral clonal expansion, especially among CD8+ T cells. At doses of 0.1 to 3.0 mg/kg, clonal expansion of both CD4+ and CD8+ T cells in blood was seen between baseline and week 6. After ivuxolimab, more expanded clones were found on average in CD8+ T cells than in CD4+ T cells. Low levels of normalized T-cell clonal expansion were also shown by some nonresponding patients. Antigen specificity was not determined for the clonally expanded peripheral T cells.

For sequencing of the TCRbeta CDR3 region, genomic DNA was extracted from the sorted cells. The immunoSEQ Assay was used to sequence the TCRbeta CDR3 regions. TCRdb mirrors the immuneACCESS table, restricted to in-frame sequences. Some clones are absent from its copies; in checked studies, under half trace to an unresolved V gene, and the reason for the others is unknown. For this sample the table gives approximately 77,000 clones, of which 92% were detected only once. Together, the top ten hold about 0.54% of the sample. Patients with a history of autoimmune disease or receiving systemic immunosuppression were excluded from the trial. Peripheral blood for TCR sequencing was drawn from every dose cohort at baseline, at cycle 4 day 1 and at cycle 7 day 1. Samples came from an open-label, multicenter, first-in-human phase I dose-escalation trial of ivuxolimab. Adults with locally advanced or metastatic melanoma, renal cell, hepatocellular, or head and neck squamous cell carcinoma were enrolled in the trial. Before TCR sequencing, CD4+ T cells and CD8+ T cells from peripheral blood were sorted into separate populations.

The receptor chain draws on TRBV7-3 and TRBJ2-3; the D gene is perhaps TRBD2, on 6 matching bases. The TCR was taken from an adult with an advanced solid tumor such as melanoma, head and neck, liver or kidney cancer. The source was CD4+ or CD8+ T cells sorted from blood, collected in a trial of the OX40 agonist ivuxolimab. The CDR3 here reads CASSTSLSTDTQYF. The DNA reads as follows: TGTGCCAGCAGCACTAGCTTAAGCACAGATACGCAGTATTTT.